The TCR beta chain under discussion was sequenced for a study of T cell responses to AZD1222 COVID-19 vaccine. Sequenced by immunoSEQ multiplex PCR; TCRdb stores in-frame clones only, minus some. The repertoire holds approximately 150,000 clones, roughly nine tenths seen once, with under 4% in the top ten. The CDR3 runs to 15 residues. Germline V gene lookup returns CDR1 SSHAT and CDR2 FNYEAQ (reference sequence). Turning to this clone: Relative to the germline gene, one junction end is altered; a read error may explain this.

The receptor comes from an adult who received the AZD1222 COVID-19 vaccine. The chain carries TRBV7-7 and TRBJ2-5, with D tentatively TRBD2 (7 bases). Sequencing was performed on peripheral blood, taken 28 days after the second AZD1222 dose. CDR3 in amino acids: CASSLDRGARETQYF. CDR3 nucleotides: TGTGCTAGCAGCTTAGATCGGGGGGCTCGGGAGACCCAGTACTTC.